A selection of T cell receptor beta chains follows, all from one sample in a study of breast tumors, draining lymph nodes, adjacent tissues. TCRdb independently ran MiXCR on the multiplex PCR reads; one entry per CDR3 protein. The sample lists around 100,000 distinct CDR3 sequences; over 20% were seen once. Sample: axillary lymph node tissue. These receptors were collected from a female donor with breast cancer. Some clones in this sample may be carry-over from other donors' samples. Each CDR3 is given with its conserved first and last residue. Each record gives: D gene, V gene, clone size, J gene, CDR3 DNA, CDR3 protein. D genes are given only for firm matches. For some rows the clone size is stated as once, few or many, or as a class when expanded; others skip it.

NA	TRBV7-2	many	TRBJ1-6	TGTGCCAGCAGTCGTGGTGGGTCCTATAATTCACCCCTCCACTTT	CASSRGGSYNSPLHF
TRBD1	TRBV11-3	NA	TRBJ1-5	TGTGCCAGCGGGGTGGGACAGGACAATCAGCCCCAGCATTTT	CASGVGQDNQPQHF
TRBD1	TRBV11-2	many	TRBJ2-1	TGTGCCAGCAGCAGACGACCGGGACAGGATATTGAGCAGTTCTTC	CASSRRPGQDIEQFF
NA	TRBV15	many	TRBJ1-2	TGTGCCACCAGCAGAGATTTAATGGCGGATGGCTACACCTTC	CATSRDLMADGYTF
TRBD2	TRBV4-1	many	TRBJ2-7	TGCGCCAGCAGCCAAGCTAGCGGGGGGTACTACGAGCAGTACTTC	CASSQASGGYYEQYF
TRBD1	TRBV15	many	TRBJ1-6	TGTGCCACCAGCGCGAGGGGGCAAAATAATTCACCCCTCCACTTT	CATSARGQNNSPLHF
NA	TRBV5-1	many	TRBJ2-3	TGCGCCAGCAGCCGCGGGACAGATACGCAGTATTTT	CASSRGTDTQYF
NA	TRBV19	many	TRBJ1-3	TGTGCCAGTAGTATTGGGGCGCAGGCCGGCACCATATATTTT	CASSIGAQAGTIYF
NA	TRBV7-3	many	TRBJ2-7	TGTGCCAGCAGCGACGAGAAGTACTTC	CASSDEKYF
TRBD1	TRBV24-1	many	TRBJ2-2	TGTGCCACCAGTCGGGGGACAGGGTTTGACGGGGAGCTGTTTTTT	CATSRGTGFDGELFF
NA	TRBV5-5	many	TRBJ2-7	TGTGCCAGCAGCTGGGAAAGGGGCTCCTCCTACGAGCAGTACTTC	CASSWERGSSYEQYF
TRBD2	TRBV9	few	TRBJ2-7	TGTGCCAGCAGCCAACGAGCGGGAGGGCCTGGCGAGCAGTACTTC	CASSQRAGGPGEQYF
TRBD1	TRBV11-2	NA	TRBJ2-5	TGTGCCAGCAGTCCGGGACAGGGTAGTTTAGAGACCCAGTACTTC	CASSPGQGSLETQYF
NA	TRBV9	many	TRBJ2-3	TGTGCCAGCAGCGTAGGGTCCTTAAACACAGATACGCAGTATTTT	CASSVGSLNTDTQYF
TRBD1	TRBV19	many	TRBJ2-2	TGTGCCAGTAGTATTACTCGGACAGGGCGCACCGGGGAGCTGTTTTTT	CASSITRTGRTGELFF
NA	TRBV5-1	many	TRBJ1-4	TGCGCCAGCAGCTCCGGACGGACCGCAACTAATGAAAAACTGTTTTTT	CASSSGRTATNEKLFF
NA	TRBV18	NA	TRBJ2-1	TGTGCCAGCTCACGGCAGGAGTACAATGAGCAGTTCTTC	CASSRQEYNEQFF
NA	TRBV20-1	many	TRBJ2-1	TGCAGTGCTAGGGCTATCGCCAATGAGCAGTTCTTC	CSARAIANEQFF
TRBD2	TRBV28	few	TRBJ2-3	TGTGCCAGCACGATCCCCGGGACTACGGCAGATACGCAGTATTTT	CASTIPGTTADTQYF
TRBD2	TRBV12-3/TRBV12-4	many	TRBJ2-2	TGTGCCAGCAGTTTTTCGCCCGGGACTATGAACACCGGGGAGCTGTTTTTT	CASSFSPGTMNTGELFF
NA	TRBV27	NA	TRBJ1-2	TGTGCCAGCAGTTTAAAGCCAGCTAACTATGGCTACACCTTC	CASSLKPANYGYTF
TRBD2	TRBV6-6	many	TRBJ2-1	TGTGCCAGCAGTCCCTTTAGCGGGAGTGGCAATGAGCAGTTCTTC	CASSPFSGSGNEQFF
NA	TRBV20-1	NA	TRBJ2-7	TGCAGTGCACGGGCTGGGGGGGCTTACGAGCAGTACTTC	CSARAGGAYEQYF
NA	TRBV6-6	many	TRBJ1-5	TGTGCCAGCAGTTACCGGGGCCCTTATAGCAATCAGCCCCAGCATTTT	CASSYRGPYSNQPQHF
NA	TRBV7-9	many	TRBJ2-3	TGTGCCAGCAGCTTTATCACGGGACACGGGCCAGATACGCAGTATTTT	CASSFITGHGPDTQYF
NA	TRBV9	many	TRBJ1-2	TGTGCCAGCAGCGTAGACAGCTTCTCCCCCCCCTATGGCTACACCTTC	CASSVDSFSPPYGYTF
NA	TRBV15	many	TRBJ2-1	TGTGCCACCAGCAGACCTGGGGGATCTGGGACCCGGCAGTTCTTC	CATSRPGGSGTRQFF
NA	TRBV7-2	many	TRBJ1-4	TGTGCCAGCAGCCCGACAGCCGCAACTAATGAAAAACTGTTTTTT	CASSPTAATNEKLFF
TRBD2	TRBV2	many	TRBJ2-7	TGTGCCAGCAGTGTGTCTAGCGGGCCCTACGAGCAGTACTTC	CASSVSSGPYEQYF
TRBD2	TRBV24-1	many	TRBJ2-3	TGTGCCACCAGTGATTTAAACGGGGGGGCCGAAGATACGCAGTATTTT	CATSDLNGGAEDTQYF
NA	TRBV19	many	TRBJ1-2	TGTGCCAGTAGTATTACAGGGTTTGGCTACACCTTC	CASSITGFGYTF
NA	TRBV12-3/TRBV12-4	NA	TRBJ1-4	TGTGCCAGCAGTCAGGGAGCCATTAATGAAAAACTGTTTTTT	CASSQGAINEKLFF
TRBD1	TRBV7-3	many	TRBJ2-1	TGTGCCAGCAGCCCCGGGACAGCCGGATACAATGAGCAGTTCTTC	CASSPGTAGYNEQFF
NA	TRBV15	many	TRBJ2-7	TGTGCCACCGGTGGCGGGTGGCGAGAGCAGTACTTC	CATGGGWREQYF
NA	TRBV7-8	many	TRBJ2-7	TGTGCCAGCAGCTTAGGGGCAGGGGATACGTACGAGCAGTACTTC	CASSLGAGDTYEQYF
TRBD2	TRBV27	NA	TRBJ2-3	TGTGCCAGCACGAAAGCCCCGATTCCGGGAGGGCCAATAGATACGCAGTATTTT	CASTKAPIPGGPIDTQYF
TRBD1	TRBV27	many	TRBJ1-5	TGTGCCAGCAGTTTCACAGGGGTGAGCAATCAGCCCCAGCATTTT	CASSFTGVSNQPQHF
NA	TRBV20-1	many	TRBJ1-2	TGCAGTGCTAGAGATGTTGATAGGGTTTGGGATGGCTACACCTTC	CSARDVDRVWDGYTF
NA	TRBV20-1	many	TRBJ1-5	TGCAGTGCTAGGGGCGGGGCGCGAGGCAATCAGCCCCAGCATTTT	CSARGGARGNQPQHF
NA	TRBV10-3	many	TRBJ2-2	TGTGCCATCAGACCCAGCGGCGGGGAGCTGTTTTTT	CAIRPSGGELFF
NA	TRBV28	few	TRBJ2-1	TGTGCCAGCAGTCTTGGGCCCTCCGGCAATGAGCAGTTCTTC	CASSLGPSGNEQFF